A selection of T cell receptor beta chains follows, all from one sample in a study of T cells after yellow fever vaccination. TCRdb re-derived calls from the 5' RACE reads in MiXCR, one entry per CDR3 protein. Found here are roughly 310,000 distinct CDR3 sequences, roughly 8.7% of them singletons; the top ten hold under 20%. The material was PBMCs, obtained on the day of the first yellow fever vaccination. All receptors come from a man in his late teens or twenties who received the YFV17D yellow fever vaccine. The CDR3 runs from the conserved cysteine through the conserved F or W. The D gene is left open where the match is weak. Some rows have no size entry. The others give once, few or many, or a class for an expanded clone.

abundance	v_gene	d_gene	j_gene	CDR3aa	CDR3nt
.	TRBV29-1	.	TRBJ2-2	CSVGEKGDTGELFF	TGCAGCGTTGGGGAAAAGGGTGACACCGGGGAGCTGTTTTTT
few	TRBV12-3/TRBV12-4	.	TRBJ1-2	CASSLWAVRYGYTF	TGTGCCAGCAGTTTATGGGCAGTTCGCTATGGCTACACCTTC
few	TRBV11-1	.	TRBJ1-2	CASSLGLGADGYTF	TGTGCCAGCAGCTTAGGTCTGGGTGCAGATGGCTACACCTTC
few	TRBV5-1	.	TRBJ2-3	CASRPEGDTQYF	TGCGCCAGCAGACCCGAAGGGGATACGCAGTATTTT
many	TRBV12-3/TRBV12-4	.	TRBJ2-1	CASSPVSYNEQFF	TGTGCCAGCAGCCCGGTCTCCTACAATGAGCAGTTCTTC
many	TRBV19	.	TRBJ2-2	CASSLQDTGELFF	TGTGCCAGTAGCCTACAGGACACCGGGGAGCTGTTTTTT
.	TRBV7-2	.	TRBJ2-3	CASSLVFRGATDTQYF	TGTGCCAGCAGCTTAGTATTTCGGGGGGCGACAGATACGCAGTATTTT
.	TRBV4-2	.	TRBJ1-2	CASSQNQEANYGYTF	TGTGCCAGCAGCCAAAATCAGGAAGCTAACTATGGCTACACCTTC
.	TRBV12-3/TRBV12-4	.	TRBJ2-2	CASSLSGITGELFF	TGTGCCAGCAGTTTATCGGGGATAACCGGGGAGCTGTTTTTT
many	TRBV7-2	.	TRBJ2-1	CASSLVRDEVFF	TGTGCCAGCAGCTTAGTTCGGGACGAGGTGTTCTTC
many	TRBV7-2	.	TRBJ1-2	CASSFRGADGYTF	TGTGCCAGCAGCTTCCGGGGCGCCGATGGCTACACCTTC
few	TRBV12-3/TRBV12-4	.	TRBJ2-5	CASSSIGRYQETQYF	TGTGCCAGCAGTTCCATAGGACGGTACCAAGAGACCCAGTACTTC
few	TRBV7-2	.	TRBJ1-1	CASSPQGSRAEAFF	TGTGCCAGCAGCCCCCAGGGAAGCAGGGCTGAAGCTTTCTTT
.	TRBV11-2	TRBD1	TRBJ1-6	CASSGTDNNSPLHF	TGTGCCAGCAGCGGGACAGACAATAATTCACCCCTCCACTTT
.	TRBV25-1	.	TRBJ2-1	CASSEFVGGHHNEQFF	TGTGCCAGCAGTGAATTTGTGGGGGGCCATCACAATGAGCAGTTCTTC
few	TRBV20-1	TRBD2	TRBJ2-1	CSALAGGNNEQFF	TGCAGTGCCCTAGCGGGGGGAAACAATGAGCAGTTCTTC
many	TRBV9	TRBD2	TRBJ2-3	CASSVLTGGTDTQYF	TGTGCCAGCAGCGTACTGACCGGGGGGACAGATACGCAGTATTTT
.	TRBV29-1	.	TRBJ1-1	CSGLWFRAGEAFF	TGCAGCGGACTGTGGTTCAGGGCCGGTGAGGCTTTCTTT